The clone carrying this T cell receptor beta chain was seen ten or more times. What it binds is not known. Construction of the TCR beta libraries employed iRepertoire HTBI primers in conjunction with Arm-PCR of CDR3 regions. TCRdb passed the multiplex PCR reads through MiXCR, listing each CDR3 protein once. Of roughly 350,000 distinct CDR3 sequences listed, about 16% are singletons. This entry comes from a study of regulatory T cells in long-lasting Graves disease. Regarding the study as a whole: It was possible that the small sample size reduced accuracy.

The germline V gene has CDR1 DFQATT and CDR2 SNEGSKA (reference sequence). V shed 1 base and J shed 2 bases, with 12 bases lying between them. The CDR3 spans 14 residues. Time point here: newly diagnosed GD, antithyroid drugs for less than 3 months. RNA from PBMCs was the source of the TCR library. The same data also went into a second study, on T cells in Graves' hyperthyroidism and ophthalmopathy. This second study notes: Blood also held most thyroid clonotypes expanded beyond 0.001. Stable hyperthyroidism and ophthalmopathy were separated using 13 V-J signatures.

Sample: peripheral blood mononuclear cells (PBMCs), taken at new diagnosis, from a patient treated with antithyroid drugs. V gene TRBV20-1 combines with J gene TRBJ2-7, with D possibly TRBD1 on 5 matching bases. This clonotype originated in a woman between 18 and 30 years old with Graves disease. CDR3 region: CSARGSQGPYEQYF. CDR3 in DNA: TGCAGTGCTAGAGGATCGCAGGGTCCCTACGAGCAGTACTTC.